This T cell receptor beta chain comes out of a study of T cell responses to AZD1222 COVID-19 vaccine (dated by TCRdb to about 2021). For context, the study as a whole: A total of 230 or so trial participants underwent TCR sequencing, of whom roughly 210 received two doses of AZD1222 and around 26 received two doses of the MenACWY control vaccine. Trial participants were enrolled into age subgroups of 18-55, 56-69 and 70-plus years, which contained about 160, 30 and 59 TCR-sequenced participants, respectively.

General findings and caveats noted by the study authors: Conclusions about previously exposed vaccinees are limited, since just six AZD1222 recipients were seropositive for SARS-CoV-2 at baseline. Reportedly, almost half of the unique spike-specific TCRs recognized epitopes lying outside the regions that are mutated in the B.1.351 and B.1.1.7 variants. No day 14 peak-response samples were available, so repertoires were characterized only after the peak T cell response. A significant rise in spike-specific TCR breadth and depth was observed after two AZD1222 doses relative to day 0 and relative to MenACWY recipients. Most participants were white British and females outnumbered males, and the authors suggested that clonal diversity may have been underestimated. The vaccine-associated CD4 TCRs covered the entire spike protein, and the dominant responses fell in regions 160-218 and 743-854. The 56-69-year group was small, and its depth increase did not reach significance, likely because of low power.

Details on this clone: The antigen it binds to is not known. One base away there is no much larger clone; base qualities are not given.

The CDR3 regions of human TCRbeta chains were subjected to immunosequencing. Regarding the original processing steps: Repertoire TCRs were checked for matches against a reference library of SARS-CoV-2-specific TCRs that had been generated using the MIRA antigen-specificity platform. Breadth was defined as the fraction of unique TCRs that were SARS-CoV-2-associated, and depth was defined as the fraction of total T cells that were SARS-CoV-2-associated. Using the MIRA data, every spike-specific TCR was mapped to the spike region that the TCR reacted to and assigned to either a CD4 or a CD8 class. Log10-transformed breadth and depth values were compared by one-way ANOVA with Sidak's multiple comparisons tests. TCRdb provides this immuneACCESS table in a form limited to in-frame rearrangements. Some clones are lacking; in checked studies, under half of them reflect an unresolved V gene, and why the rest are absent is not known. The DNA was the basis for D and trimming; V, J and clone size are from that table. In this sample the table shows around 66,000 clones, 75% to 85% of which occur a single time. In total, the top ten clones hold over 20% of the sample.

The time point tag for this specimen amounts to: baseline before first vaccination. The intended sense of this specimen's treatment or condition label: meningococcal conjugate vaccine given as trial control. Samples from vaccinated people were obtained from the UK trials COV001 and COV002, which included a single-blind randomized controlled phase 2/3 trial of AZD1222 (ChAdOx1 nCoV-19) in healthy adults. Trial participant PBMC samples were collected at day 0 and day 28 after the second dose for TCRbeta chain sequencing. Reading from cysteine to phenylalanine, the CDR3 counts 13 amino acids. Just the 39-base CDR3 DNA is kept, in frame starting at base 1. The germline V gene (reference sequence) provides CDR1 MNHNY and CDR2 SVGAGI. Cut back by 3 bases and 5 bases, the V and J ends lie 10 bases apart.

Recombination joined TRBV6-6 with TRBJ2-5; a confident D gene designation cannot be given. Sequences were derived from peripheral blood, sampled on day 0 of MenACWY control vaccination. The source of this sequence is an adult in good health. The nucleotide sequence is TGTGCCAGCAGTTATTTGGTGCGGGAGACCCAGTACTTC. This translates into CASSYLVRETQYF.